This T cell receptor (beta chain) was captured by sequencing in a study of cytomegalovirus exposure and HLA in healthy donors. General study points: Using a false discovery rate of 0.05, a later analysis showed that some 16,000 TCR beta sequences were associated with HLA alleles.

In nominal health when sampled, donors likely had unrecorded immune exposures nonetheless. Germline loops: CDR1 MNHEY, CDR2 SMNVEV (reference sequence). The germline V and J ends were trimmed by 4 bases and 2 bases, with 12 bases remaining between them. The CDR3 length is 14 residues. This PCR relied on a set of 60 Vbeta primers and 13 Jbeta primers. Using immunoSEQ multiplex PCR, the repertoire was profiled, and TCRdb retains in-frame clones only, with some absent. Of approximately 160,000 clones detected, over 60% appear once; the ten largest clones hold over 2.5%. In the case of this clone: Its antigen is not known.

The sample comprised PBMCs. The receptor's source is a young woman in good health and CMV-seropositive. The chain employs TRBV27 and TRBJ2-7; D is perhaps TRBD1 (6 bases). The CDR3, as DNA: TGTGCCAGCAGTTCATCTGGACAGCCCTACGAGCAGTACTTC. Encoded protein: CASSSSGQPYEQYF.